A single sample is the source of the 29 T cell receptor beta chains below, sequenced in a study of T cell changes during pregnancy in multiple sclerosis. Here immunoSEQ multiplex PCR was the method, and the copy in TCRdb shows in-frame clones only, minus some. The data hold tens of thousands of clones, with over 75% observed a single time. Material: peripheral blood, obtained in the first trimester of pregnancy. Every receptor here comes from a female donor in good health, enrolled as a control in a pregnancy study.

V usage is TRBV2 and J usage is TRBJ2-1, with 9 bases lining up with TRBD2. In germline, CDR1 is SNHLY, CDR2 FYNNEI. The length of the CDR3 is 15 residues. J was trimmed by 3 bases and V by 6 bases; bases with no gene match: 6. CDR3: CASRGLATDYNEQFF. The CDR3 coding sequence is TGTGCCAGCAGAGGACTAGCGACAGACTACAATGAGCAGTTCTTC.

The chain uses TRBV28 and TRBJ2-1, with D possibly being TRBD1 (6 bases). The length of the CDR3 is 16 residues. CDR1 MDHEN and CDR2 SYDVKM come from the germline V gene. The germline V and J ends were trimmed by 0 bases and 9 bases, with 18 bases remaining between them. The CDR3 region has the DNA TGTGCCAGCAGTTTATGGCAGAGGGGGTTCCAGGGTGAGCAGTTCTTC. It yields the protein CASSLWQRGFQGEQFF.

The chain employs TRBV6-5 and TRBJ1-1, with D possibly TRBD1 on 6 matching bases. CDR3 size: 12 residues. Trimming cost V 7 bases and J 5 bases, with 11 bases left between them. Germline CDR1 MNHEY, CDR2 SVGAGI. In DNA, the CDR3 is TGTGCCAGCAAAGAAGGGGGAACTGAAGCTTTCTTT. Its translation is CASKEGGTEAFF.

The V gene is TRBV6-1, the J gene TRBJ2-3; D is undetermined. Germline values: CDR1 MNHNS, CDR2 SASEGT. The V end was cut by 4 bases, the J end by 7 bases, with 6 bases between. The CDR3 is 11 amino acids. In DNA, the CDR3 is TGTGCCAGCAGTGTTAGCTATACGCAGTATTTT. Residues: CASSVSYTQYF.

This chain joins TRBV6-1 and TRBJ2-7, with D possibly TRBD2 on 5 matching bases. Per the germline V gene, CDR1 is MNHNS and CDR2 is SASEGT. V was trimmed by 7 bases and J by 7 bases, leaving 17 bases between them. The CDR3 runs 13 residues. The DNA of the CDR3 is TGTGCCAGCACGCCCTGGAGGAGTTCAGAGCAGTACTTC. The encoded protein is CASTPWRSSEQYF.

J is TRBJ2-5 and V is TRBV15; 11 bases map to TRBD2. There are 16 residues in the CDR3. J gave up 9 bases and V 0 bases, and 9 bases lay outside the gene matches. The germline V gene has CDR1 LNHNV and CDR2 YYDKDF (reference sequence). The CDR3 reads CATSRDAASGGLPQYF. In DNA form, the CDR3 reads TGTGCCACCAGCAGAGACGCGGCTAGCGGGGGGCTCCCCCAGTACTTC.

The rearrangement uses TRBV6-5 and TRBJ1-2; D possibly corresponds to TRBD1 (6 bases). The V gene's germline CDR1 is MNHEY and CDR2 SVGAGI. The CDR3 spans 13 residues. Trimming cost V 2 bases and J 7 bases, with 11 bases left between them. CDR3 coding DNA: TGTGCCAGCAGTTACCTTGGGGGCTCTGGCTACACCTTC. This translates into CASSYLGGSGYTF.

This clone was seen just once. This chain links TRBV11-2 with TRBJ1-4; 7 bases align to TRBD1. The ends lost 6 bases at V and 0 bases at J; junction bases unmatched: 1. There are 14 residues in the CDR3. CDR1 SGHAT and CDR2 FQNNGV come from the germline V gene. The CDR3 DNA sequence: TGTGCCAGCAGGGGACAGCCAACTAATGAAAAACTGTTTTTT. Protein: CASRGQPTNEKLFF.

The V gene is TRBV4-2, the J gene TRBJ2-5, with D possibly matching TRBD2 (6 bases). CDR3 length equals 15 residues. V lost 0 bases to trimming and J lost 7 bases, with 15 bases between them. CDR1 LGHNA and CDR2 YNFKEQ come from the germline V gene. CDR3 sequence reads: CASSQEARGEGTQYF. In DNA, the CDR3 is TGTGCCAGCAGCCAAGAGGCGCGGGGCGAAGGGACCCAGTACTTC.

This rearrangement joins TRBV28 to TRBJ2-1; 11 bases agree with TRBD2. The CDR3 extends over 16 amino acids. CDR1 and CDR2 (germline): MDHEN, SYDVKM. V was clipped by 5 bases and J by 0 bases; unmatched bases: 3. CDR3 region: CASSLTSGSSYNEQFF. DNA for the CDR3: TGTGCCAGCAGTCTCACTAGCGGGAGCTCCTACAATGAGCAGTTCTTC.

The chain employs TRBV5-1 and TRBJ2-3; the match to TRBD2 covers 10 bases. The CDR3 loop spans 16 amino acids. Trimming removed 4 bases from V and 4 bases from J; junction bases left unmatched: 9. Germline CDR1 and CDR2: SGHRS and YFSETQ. The CDR3 loop reads CASSRGSGGVADTQYF. The CDR3 DNA reads as TGCGCCAGCAGCCGAGGGAGCGGGGGGGTAGCAGATACGCAGTATTTT.

The chain recombines TRBV27 with TRBJ2-1; D is possibly TRBD1 (6 bases). There are 15 residues in the CDR3. The V gene's germline CDR1 is MNHEY and CDR2 SMNVEV (reference sequence). Between the trimmed V and J ends, which lost 5 bases and 8 bases, there was a span of 19 bases. CDR3 nucleotides: TGTGCCAGCAGTCCCCGGGACAATTTGAGAGATGAGCAGTTCTTC. Its protein is CASSPRDNLRDEQFF.

The V gene is TRBV5-1, the J gene TRBJ2-3; tentative D call: TRBD2 (5 bases). CDR1 is SGHRS and CDR2 is YFSETQ in the germline V gene. V lost 1 base and J lost 1, with 16 bases in between. This CDR3 is 17 amino acids long. CDR3 nucleotides: TGCGCCAGCAGCTTGAGGTTCGGACTCCTGGGCACAGATACGCAGTATTTT. Its protein product is CASSLRFGLLGTDTQYF.

The count of this clone is one. The genes are TRBV6-5 and TRBJ2-2, with a possible D match to TRBD1 (5 bases). Trimming took off 4 bases at V and 3 bases at J, with 9 bases between the two ends. The CDR3 sequence is 14 residues long. Germline values: CDR1 MNHEY, CDR2 SVGAGI. The CDR3 nucleotides read TGTGCCAGCAGTTCAACAGGCGACACCGGGGAGCTGTTTTTT. Translating gives CASSSTGDTGELFF.

The chain employs TRBV5-5 and TRBJ1-4; D not certain. Germline V gives CDR1 SGHKS, CDR2 YYEKEE (reference sequence). This CDR3 comprises 15 residues. V was clipped by 0 bases and J by 9 bases, with 15 bases between them. The CDR3 coding sequence is TGTGCCAGCAGCTTGGACCCTAGGAGGGAGCAAAAACTGTTTTTT. This sequence encodes CASSLDPRREQKLFF.

V is TRBV20-1 and J is TRBJ1-2; D uncertain. Trimming pared 6 bases from V and 14 bases from J, leaving 19 bases between. This CDR3 has 11 residues. CDR1 is DFQATT and CDR2 is SNEGSKA in the germline V gene (reference sequence). The CDR3 protein is CSAREEGLDTF. The CDR3 bases are TGCAGTGCACGAGAGGAGGGTTTGGATACCTTC.

The chain recombines TRBV28 with TRBJ1-5; 7 nucleotides match TRBD1. There are 15 residues in the CDR3. Per the germline V gene, CDR1 is MDHEN and CDR2 is SYDVKM. The trim removed 6 bases at V and 0 bases at J, leaving 5 bases unmatched. The CDR3 here is CASRDDRASNQPQHF. The CDR3 DNA reads as TGTGCCAGCAGGGATGACAGGGCTAGCAATCAGCCCCAGCATTTT.

Here the CDR3 DNA reads TGTGCCAGCAGTCACGGACAGGGGGCGCAGCGCGAGCAGTACTTC. Its translation is CASSHGQGAQREQYF. The chain joins TRBV7-9 to TRBJ2-7; the match to TRBD1 covers 11 bases. The CDR3 is 15 residues long. J lost 6 bases, V lost 6 bases, and 10 bases had no gene match. Germline CDR1 and CDR2: SEHNR and FQNEAQ (reference sequence).

CDR3 in amino acids: CASSGQSYEQYF. The CDR3 bases are TGTGCCAGCAGTGGGCAGAGCTACGAGCAGTACTTC. J is TRBJ2-7 and V is TRBV27, with D unclear. There are 12 residues in the CDR3. Germline values: CDR1 MNHEY, CDR2 SMNVEV (reference sequence). V was cut by 5 bases and J by 3 bases, with 8 bases left in between.

The J gene is TRBJ2-2, the V gene TRBV19, with D unclear. V gave up 7 bases and J gave up 4 bases, with 13 bases separating them. This CDR3 spans 14 amino acids. In germline, CDR1 is LNHDA, CDR2 SQIVND (reference sequence). The CDR3 DNA sequence: TGTGCCAGTATCTTATCGGCAGGCACCGGGGAGCTGTTTTTT. It codes for CASILSAGTGELFF.

The chain employs TRBV5-1 and TRBJ1-4, with a tentative D call TRBD1 (5 bases). The CDR3 extends over 13 amino acids. Germline lookup yields CDR1 SGHRS and CDR2 YFSETQ. Trimming removed 2 bases from V and 8 bases from J, with 10 bases in between. CDR3 sequence: CASSLRGVEKLFF. CDR3 bases: TGCGCCAGCAGCTTACGGGGGGTGGAAAAACTGTTTTTT.

The gene calls are TRBV28 and TRBJ2-1; 9 bases agree with TRBD2. The CDR3 extends over 14 amino acids. The ends lost 7 bases at V and 3 bases at J; junction bases unmatched: 4. Germline CDR1 MDHEN, CDR2 SYDVKM. This chain's CDR3 is CASKGLADYNEQFF. For the CDR3, the DNA is TGTGCCAGCAAGGGACTAGCCGACTACAATGAGCAGTTCTTC.

CDR3 nucleotide sequence: TGTGCCAGCAGTGATACCTTAGGGGGTGCTAATGAGCAGTTCTTC. It is translated as CASSDTLGGANEQFF. The rearrangement joins TRBV27 to TRBJ2-1; TRBD1 is a possible D gene (6 bases). The CDR3 runs 15 residues. Germline V gene lookup returns CDR1 MNHEY and CDR2 SMNVEV (reference sequence). The germline V and J ends were trimmed by 5 bases and 7 bases, with 18 bases remaining between them.

This chain joins TRBV29-1 and TRBJ2-5; 8 nucleotides align to TRBD2. The CDR3 has 14 amino acids. Germline V CDR1 and CDR2: SQVTM, ANQGSEA. V trimming: 2 bases; J trimming: 4 bases; junction bases outside the gene matches: 6. This chain's CDR3 is CSVETGRGGETQYF. CDR3 nucleotide sequence: TGCAGCGTTGAAACCGGGAGGGGGGGAGAGACCCAGTACTTC.

This clone was seen only once. V and J are TRBV4-1 and TRBJ1-4; 7 nucleotides match TRBD1. This CDR3 has 15 residues. The germline V gene has CDR1 MGHRA and CDR2 YSYEKL. The J segment lost 3 bases and the V segment lost 3 bases, leaving 4 bases of the junction unmatched. The CDR3 loop reads CASSQTQGANEKLFF. DNA of the CDR3: TGCGCCAGCAGCCAGACGCAGGGGGCTAATGAAAAACTGTTTTTT.

The chain recombines TRBV5-8 with TRBJ1-1; 7 bases align to TRBD1. Germline V gene data show CDR1 as SGHTS and CDR2 as YDEGEE. V lost 5 bases to trimming and J lost 0 bases; unmatched junction nucleotides: 7. There are 15 residues in the CDR3. CDR3 sequence reads: CASRGGQSMNTEAFF. As DNA, the CDR3 is TGTGCCAGCAGAGGGGGACAGAGTATGAACACTGAAGCTTTCTTT.

The chain carries TRBV19 and TRBJ1-3; 7 bases agree with TRBD1. The V gene's germline CDR1 is LNHDA and CDR2 SQIVND (reference sequence). Trimming took 6 bases from V and 4 from J; bases not matched to a gene: 6. This CDR3 has 14 amino acids. CDR3 in amino acids: CASRVQGSGNTIYF. The CDR3 DNA is TGTGCCAGTAGGGTACAGGGGTCGGGAAACACCATATATTTT.

The V and J genes are TRBV19 and TRBJ1-1, with D uncertain. Germline CDR1 LNHDA, CDR2 SQIVND (reference sequence). Trimming took off 5 bases at V and 1 base at J, with 8 bases between the two ends. The CDR3 has 13 amino acids. CDR3: CASSRVENTEAFF. The CDR3 DNA sequence: TGTGCCAGTAGTCGGGTGGAGAACACTGAAGCTTTCTTT. Full variable domain (missing parts from reference TRBV19 and TRBJ1-1): DGGITQSPKYLFRKEGQNVTLSCEQNLNHDAMYWYRQDPGQGLRLIYYSQIVNDFQKGDIAEGYSVSREKKESFPLTVTSAQKNPTAFYLCASSRVENTEAFFGQGTRLTVV.

This clone was counted a few times. The chain links TRBV30 to TRBJ1-5; D gene ambiguous. CDR3 length: 15 amino acids. With 0 bases removed from V and 0 bases from J, the gap between germline ends came to 9 bases. Looked up from germline, CDR1 is GTSNPN and CDR2 is SVGIG (reference sequence). The CDR3 loop is CAWSVRGYSNQPQHF. The DNA of the CDR3 is TGTGCCTGGAGTGTACGCGGTTATAGCAATCAGCCCCAGCATTTT.